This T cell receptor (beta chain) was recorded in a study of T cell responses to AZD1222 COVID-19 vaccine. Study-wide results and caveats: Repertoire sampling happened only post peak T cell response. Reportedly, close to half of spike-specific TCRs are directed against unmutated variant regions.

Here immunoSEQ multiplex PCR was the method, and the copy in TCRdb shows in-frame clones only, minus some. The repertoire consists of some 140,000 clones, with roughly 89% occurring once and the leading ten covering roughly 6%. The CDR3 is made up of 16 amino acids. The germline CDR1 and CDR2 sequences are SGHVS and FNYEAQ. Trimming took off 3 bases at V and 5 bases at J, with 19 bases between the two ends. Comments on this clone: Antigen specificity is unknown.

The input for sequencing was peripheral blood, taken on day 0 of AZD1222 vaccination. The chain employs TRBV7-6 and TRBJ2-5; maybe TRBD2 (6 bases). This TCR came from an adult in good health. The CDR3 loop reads CASSLSGVGGYETQYF. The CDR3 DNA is TGTGCCAGCAGCTTGAGTGGTGTCGGGGGTTACGAGACCCAGTACTTC.